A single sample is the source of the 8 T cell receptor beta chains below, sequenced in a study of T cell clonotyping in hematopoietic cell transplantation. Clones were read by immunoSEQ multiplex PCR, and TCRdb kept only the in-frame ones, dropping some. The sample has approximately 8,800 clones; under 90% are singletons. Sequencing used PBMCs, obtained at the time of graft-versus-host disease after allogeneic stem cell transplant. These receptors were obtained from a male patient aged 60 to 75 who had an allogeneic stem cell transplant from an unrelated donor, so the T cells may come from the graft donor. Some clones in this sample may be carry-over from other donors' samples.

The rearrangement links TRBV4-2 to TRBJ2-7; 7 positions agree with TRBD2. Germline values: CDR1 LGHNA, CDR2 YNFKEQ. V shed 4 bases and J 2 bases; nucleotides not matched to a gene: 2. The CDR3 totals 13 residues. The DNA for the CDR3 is TGTGCCAGCAGCCTGGGACTACCCTACGAGCAGTACTTC. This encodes CASSLGLPYEQYF.

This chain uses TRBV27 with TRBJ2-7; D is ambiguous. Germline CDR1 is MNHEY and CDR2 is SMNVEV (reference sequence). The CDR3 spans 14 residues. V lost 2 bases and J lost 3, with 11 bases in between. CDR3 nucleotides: TGTGCCAGCAGTTTAGGCTACGGGTTCTACGAGCAGTACTTC. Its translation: CASSLGYGFYEQYF.

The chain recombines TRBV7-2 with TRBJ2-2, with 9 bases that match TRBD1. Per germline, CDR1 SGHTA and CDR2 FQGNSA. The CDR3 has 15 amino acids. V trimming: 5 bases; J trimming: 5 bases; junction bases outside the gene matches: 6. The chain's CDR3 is CASSLTGGATGELFF. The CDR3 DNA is TGTGCCAGCAGCCTCACAGGGGGCGCAACCGGGGAGCTGTTTTTT. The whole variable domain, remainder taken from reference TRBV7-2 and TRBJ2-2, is GAGVSQSPSNKVTEKGKDVELRCDPISGHTALYWYRQSLGQGLEFLIYFQGNSAPDKSGLPSDRFSAERTGGSVSTLTIQRTQQEDSAVYLCASSLTGGATGELFFGEGSRLTVL.

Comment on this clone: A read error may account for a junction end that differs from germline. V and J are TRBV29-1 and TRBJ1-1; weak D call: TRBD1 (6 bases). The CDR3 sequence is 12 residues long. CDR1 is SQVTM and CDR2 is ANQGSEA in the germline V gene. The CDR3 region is CRVGGRDTEAFF. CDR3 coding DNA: TGCAGGGTTGGGGGCCGAGACACTGAAGCTTTCTTT.

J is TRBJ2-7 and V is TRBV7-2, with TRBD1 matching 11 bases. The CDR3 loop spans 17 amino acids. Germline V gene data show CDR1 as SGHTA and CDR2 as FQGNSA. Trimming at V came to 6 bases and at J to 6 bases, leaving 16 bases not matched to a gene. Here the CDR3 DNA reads TGTGCCAGCAGTTCAGTCAGGCCTGGGACAGGGGGTTCCGAGCAGTACTTC. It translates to CASSSVRPGTGGSEQYF.

Here the CDR3 DNA reads TGCAGTGCTAGGAGGGATGAGCAGTTCTTC. Amino acid sequence: CSARRDEQFF. V usage is TRBV20-1 and J usage is TRBJ2-1; D is possibly TRBD2 (5 bases). This CDR3 spans 10 amino acids. The germline V and J ends were trimmed by 3 bases and 8 bases, with 5 bases remaining between them. Germline values: CDR1 DFQATT, CDR2 SNEGSKA (reference sequence).

The CDR3 DNA is TGCGCCAGCAGCTTGGGGGGGGAGGAGACCCAGTACTTC. Its protein product is CASSLGGEETQYF. The chain uses TRBV5-1 and TRBJ2-5; possible D gene TRBD2, 6 bases. There are 13 residues in the CDR3. V was trimmed by 0 bases and J by 5 bases, leaving 8 bases between them. Germline V gene sequence: CDR1 SGHRS, CDR2 YFSETQ.

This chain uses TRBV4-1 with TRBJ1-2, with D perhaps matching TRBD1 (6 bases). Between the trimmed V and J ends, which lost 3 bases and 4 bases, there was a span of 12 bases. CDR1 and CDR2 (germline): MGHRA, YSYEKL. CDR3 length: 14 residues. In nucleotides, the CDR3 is TGCGCCAGCAGCCATGATGACAGGAGCTATGGCTACACCTTC. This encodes CASSHDDRSYGYTF.